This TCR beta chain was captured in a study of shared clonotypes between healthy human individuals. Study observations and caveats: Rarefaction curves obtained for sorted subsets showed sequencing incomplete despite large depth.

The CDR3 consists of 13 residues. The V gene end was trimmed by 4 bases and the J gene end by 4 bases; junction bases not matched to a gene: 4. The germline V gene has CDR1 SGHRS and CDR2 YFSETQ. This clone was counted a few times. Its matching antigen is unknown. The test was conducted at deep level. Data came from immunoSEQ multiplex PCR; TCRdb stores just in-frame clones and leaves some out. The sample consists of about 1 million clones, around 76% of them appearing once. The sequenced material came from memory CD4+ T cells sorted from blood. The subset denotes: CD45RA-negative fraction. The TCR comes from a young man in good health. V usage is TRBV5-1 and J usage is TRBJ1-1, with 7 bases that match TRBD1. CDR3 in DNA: TGCGCCAGCAGCCGATACAGGGGCACTGAAGCTTTCTTT. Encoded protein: CASSRYRGTEAFF.